Listed here is a single T cell receptor (beta chain). Study processing details: By means of reference gene primer amplification, nucleated cell counts were estimated. The repertoire was sequenced with immunoSEQ multiplex PCR; TCRdb's copy has only in-frame clones and lacks some. V and J calls and clone size are as listed in that table; D and trimming were resolved from the DNA. The sample records around 220,000 clones, roughly 90% being singletons. This specimen comes from a study of blood T cell repertoires in COVID-19. In the study overall: Material from acute and convalescent COVID-19 was sourced from the United States, Italy and Spain. Sources were T cells, B-cell-depleted T cells, or PBMCs; the material itself was cDNA or gDNA.

This CDR3 has 14 residues. The germline gives CDR1 LNHDA, CDR2 SQIVND (reference sequence). V shed 5 bases, J shed 4 bases, and the junction held 4 bases outside the gene matches. The sample comprised peripheral blood. The sequence derives from a woman between 50 and 59 years old with acute or convalescent COVID-19. The genes are TRBV19 and TRBJ1-4, with 7 bases lining up with TRBD1. CDR3 DNA: TGTGCCAGTAGTCTCACAGGGGTTAATGAAAAACTGTTTTTT. It is translated as CASSLTGVNEKLFF. Full variable domain (rest looked up from reference TRBV19 and TRBJ1-4): DGGITQSPKYLFRKEGQNVTLSCEQNLNHDAMYWYRQDPGQGLRLIYYSQIVNDFQKGDIAEGYSVSREKKESFPLTVTSAQKNPTAFYLCASSLTGVNEKLFFGSGTQLSVL.